The clone carrying this T cell receptor beta chain came up many times. These data belong to a study of Graves' ophthalmopathy and Graves' hyperthyroidism. From RNA, the CDR3 regions of TCR beta chains were amplified and sequenced. HTBI primers primed a first-round RT-PCR, and a second-round multiplex PCR followed. TCRdb recomputed calls from the multiplex PCR reads with MiXCR, one row per CDR3 protein. Of approximately 480,000 distinct CDR3 sequences listed, 13% to 15% are singletons. Germline values: CDR1 MNHEY, CDR2 SVGEGT. The CDR3 runs to 17 residues. With 7 bases clipped from V and 0 bases from J, the junction kept 13 bases outside the gene matches.

The chain has TRBV6-2 or TRBV6-3 and TRBJ2-7; 9 bases map to TRBD2. This sequence was found in a woman in her twenties or thirties with Graves' ophthalmopathy. What was sequenced was blood. The CDR3 DNA sequence: TGTGCCAGCAACCGGGCGCCGTCTAGCGGGATCTCCTACGAGCAGTACTTC. Translated: CASNRAPSSGISYEQYF.